What follows are 15 T cell receptor beta chains derived from one specimen sequenced in a study of T cell clones after liver transplantation. The repertoire was sequenced with immunoSEQ multiplex PCR; TCRdb's copy has only in-frame clones and lacks some. Of about 74,000 clones listed, 80% are singletons. Sequences were derived from CD4+ T cells from blood, sampled before liver transplant. These receptors came from a human donor who received a liver transplant.

The CDR3 reads CASSLAGTDPGYTF. As DNA, the CDR3 is TGCGCCAGCAGCTTGGCCGGGACGGACCCTGGCTACACCTTC. The chain employs TRBV5-1 and TRBJ1-2; D possibly corresponds to TRBD1 (5 bases). V was clipped by 0 bases and J by 7 bases, with 13 bases between them. Per the germline V gene, CDR1 is SGHRS and CDR2 is YFSETQ. CDR3 size: 14 residues.

This chain uses TRBV29-1 with TRBJ1-1; 10 bases map to TRBD1. This CDR3 region has 13 residues. The germline gives CDR1 SQVTM, CDR2 ANQGSEA. V trimming: 8 bases; J trimming: 4 bases; junction bases outside the gene matches: 7. CDR3 sequence (DNA): TGCAGCTTCCGGACAGGGGGAAGCACTGAAGCTTTCTTT. Protein product: CSFRTGGSTEAFF.

The rearrangement joins TRBV7-6 to TRBJ2-7; a weak D match, TRBD1 (5 bases). CDR1 is SGHVS and CDR2 is FNYEAQ in the germline V gene. The CDR3 length is 14 residues. With 2 bases removed from V and 2 bases from J, the gap between germline ends came to 10 bases. In DNA form, the CDR3 reads TGTGCCAGCAGCTTACGGCAGGGCCCCTACGAGCAGTACTTC. This codes for CASSLRQGPYEQYF.

This clone has only one observation. V and J are TRBV6-5 and TRBJ1-5, with TRBD1 matching over 10 bases. This CDR3 contains 14 residues. V lost 6 bases, J lost 7 bases, and 6 bases stayed unmatched. Germline V lookup: CDR1 MNHEY, CDR2 SVGAGI. The CDR3 region has the DNA TGTGCCAGCAGAGAGGACAGGGGGGGGCAGCCCCAGCATTTT. Translated: CASREDRGGQPQHF.

This chain joins TRBV6-5 and TRBJ2-7; a possible D gene is TRBD2 (7 bases). V lost 0 bases to trimming and J lost 7 bases, with 13 bases between them. CDR3 length equals 14 residues. Germline loops: CDR1 MNHEY, CDR2 SVGAGI. This chain's CDR3 is CASSYSAGASEQYF. Here the CDR3 DNA reads TGTGCCAGCAGTTACTCCGCGGGGGCTTCTGAGCAGTACTTC.

V usage is TRBV5-1 and J usage is TRBJ2-5; 9 positions agree with TRBD1. The V and J ends lost 0 bases and 4 bases, in that order; junction bases with no gene match: 4. CDR1 is SGHRS and CDR2 is YFSETQ in the germline V gene. This CDR3 contains 15 residues. CDR3 sequence (DNA): TGCGCCAGCAGCTTGGGTGGGACAGGGCGAGAGACCCAGTACTTC. Translated: CASSLGGTGRETQYF.

V and J are TRBV18 and TRBJ2-2; the match to TRBD2 covers 15 bases. CDR3 length: 17 amino acids. The ends lost 3 bases at V and 5 bases at J; junction bases unmatched: 4. Per germline, CDR1 KGHSH and CDR2 LQKENI. The CDR3 protein is CASSPGTSGRITGELFF. In DNA form, the CDR3 reads TGTGCCAGCTCACCCGGGACTAGCGGGAGGATTACCGGGGAGCTGTTTTTT.

The V and J genes are TRBV6-5 and TRBJ2-1; D gene ambiguous. The CDR3 has 11 residues. Germline V lookup: CDR1 MNHEY, CDR2 SVGAGI. V was clipped by 7 bases and J by 8 bases, with 9 bases between them. CDR3 nucleotide sequence: TGTGCCAGCACTGACCAGGATGAGCAGTTCTTC. Translated, it gives CASTDQDEQFF.

V gene TRBV11-2 combines with J gene TRBJ2-7, with D tentatively TRBD1 (5 bases). Trimming removed 0 bases from V and 0 bases from J, with 9 bases in between. Germline V gene sequence: CDR1 SGHAT, CDR2 FQNNGV. CDR3 length equals 15 residues. The CDR3 nucleotides read TGTGCCAGCAGCTTAGACGCGACAGACTCCTACGAGCAGTACTTC. Translating gives CASSLDATDSYEQYF.

V is TRBV11-2 and J is TRBJ1-3; tentatively, D is TRBD1 (5 bases). Germline V gives CDR1 SGHAT, CDR2 FQNNGV. V lost 2 bases and J 4 bases, leaving 12 bases between the germline ends. CDR3 length: 15 amino acids. As DNA, the CDR3 is TGTGCCAGCAGCTTATCTCCAGGGAGCGGAAACACCATATATTTT. Its translation is CASSLSPGSGNTIYF.

V is TRBV19 and J is TRBJ1-1, with TRBD1 matching over 10 bases. This CDR3 has 13 amino acids. The germline gives CDR1 LNHDA, CDR2 SQIVND (reference sequence). The V segment lost 5 bases and the J segment 6 bases; nucleotides outside the gene matches: 3. CDR3 sequence reads: CASSQGTGAEAFF. CDR3 nucleotides: TGTGCCAGTAGTCAGGGGACAGGGGCTGAAGCTTTCTTT.

The V call is TRBV30, the J call TRBJ2-3, with 14 bases identical to TRBD2. This CDR3 is built from 15 residues. Per germline, CDR1 GTSNPN and CDR2 SVGIG (reference sequence). J gave up 5 bases and V 2 bases, and 3 bases lay outside the gene matches. In DNA, the CDR3 is TGTGCCTGGAGTAAGGGACTAGCGGGAGTAGATACGCAGTATTTT. Translated, it gives CAWSKGLAGVDTQYF.

This chain joins TRBV7-2 and TRBJ2-5; possible D gene TRBD1, 6 bases. Trimming left V 8 bases short and J 4 bases short, with 20 bases between. Germline V lookup: CDR1 SGHTA, CDR2 FQGNSA. There are 15 residues in the CDR3. CDR3 DNA: TGTGCCAGCGGCACTCCTCCTCGAGGGGGAGAGACCCAGTACTTC. It encodes CASGTPPRGGETQYF.

This rearrangement joins TRBV7-2 to TRBJ2-2; no reliable D call. The CDR3 covers 14 residues. V dropped 2 bases and J dropped 5 bases, with 9 bases sitting between them. Germline V gene lookup returns CDR1 SGHTA and CDR2 FQGNSA. The CDR3 coding sequence is TGTGCCAGCAGCTTAATTCCGGTTACCGGGGAGCTGTTTTTT. It encodes CASSLIPVTGELFF. The whole variable domain, remainder taken from reference TRBV7-2 and TRBJ2-2, is GAGVSQSPSNKVTEKGKDVELRCDPISGHTALYWYRQSLGQGLEFLIYFQGNSAPDKSGLPSDRFSAERTGGSVSTLTIQRTQQEDSAVYLCASSLIPVTGELFFGEGSRLTVL.

J is TRBJ1-2 and V is TRBV18; no definite D call. The CDR3 contains 15 residues. Germline loops: CDR1 KGHSH, CDR2 LQKENI. V was trimmed by 3 bases and J by 1 base, leaving 12 bases between them. The CDR3 DNA sequence: TGTGCCAGCTCACCTGCCGGGGATATTAACTATGGCTACACCTTC. Its translation is CASSPAGDINYGYTF.